Sequencing of this TCR beta chain was carried out in a study of blood T cells in healthy people across ages. Through a sample-barcoded 5' primer and a J-beta primer mix, a second PCR was run for roughly 6 to 11 cycles. TCRdb itself ran the 5' RACE reads through MiXCR, one entry per CDR3 protein. Of some 290,000 distinct CDR3 sequences in the sample, roughly 29% were seen once. Input material: blood. The sequence was collected from a woman aged 70 to 79 in good health.

CDR3 loop: CADRDTHTGELFF. CDR3 nucleotides: TGTGCCGATAGGGACACTCACACCGGGGAGCTGTTTTTT. The J gene is TRBJ2-2, the V gene TRBV12-3 or TRBV12-4, with a tentative D call TRBD1 (6 bases). Trimming left V 11 bases short and J 3 bases short, with 13 bases between. The CDR3 is made up of 13 amino acids.